This T cell receptor (beta chain) was retrieved from a study of persistence of HIV-infected CD4 T cells. About this clone: What it recognizes is unknown.

Nonspecific anti-CD3/anti-CD28 bead stimulation represents the broad CD4+ T cell repertoire. Sorting of responding CD4+ T cells relied on upregulated CD40 ligand together with CD69. CDR3 length: 9 residues. Sequencing used immunoSEQ version 4 in survey mode. Assay used: immunoSEQ multiplex PCR; TCRdb lists only in-frame clones, some missing. The sample consists of approximately 46,000 clones, 85% to 90% of them appearing once. The source was CD4+ T cells sorted from PBMCs after roughly 19-hour stimulation, collected from a patient who received antiretroviral therapy. The TCR was taken from an adult woman with HIV who was CMV-seropositive. The chain employs TRBV21-1 and TRBJ1-5. TRBV21-1 is shown as a pseudogene. Here the CDR3 DNA reads TGTGCCAGGGATCAGCCCCAGCATTTT. Protein: CARDQPQHF.